The 11 T cell receptor beta chains given below trace back to one sample, sequenced in a study of blood T cell repertoires in COVID-19. Sequencing used immunoSEQ multiplex PCR; TCRdb keeps in-frame clones, though not all of them. The sample records roughly 62,000 clones, approximately 86% being singletons. Sequenced: peripheral blood. The receptor source for this set is a man aged 70-80 years with acute or convalescent COVID-19.

The chain couples TRBV2 to TRBJ2-7; a weak D match, TRBD1 (6 bases). Germline CDR1 is SNHLY and CDR2 is FYNNEI. The CDR3 sequence is 14 residues long. V was pared by 4 bases and J by 1 base, with 11 bases between. CDR3 amino acids: CASSGDRRSYEQYF. CDR3 nucleotide sequence: TGTGCCAGCAGTGGCGACAGGCGTTCCTACGAGCAGTACTTC.

The chain links TRBV3-1 (or the pseudogene TRBV3-2) to TRBJ2-1, with 7 bases fitting TRBD1. The CDR3 totals 11 residues. V was clipped by 1 base and J by 15 bases; unmatched bases: 3. Germline lookup yields CDR1 LGHDT and CDR2 YNNKEL (reference sequence). CDR3 DNA sequence: TGTGCCAGCAGCCAAGGCAGGGGGAGGTTCTTC. Translation gives CASSQGRGRFF.

This clone was counted a few times. The chain joins TRBV28 to TRBJ2-7, with TRBD1 identical over 7 bases. The J segment lost 5 bases and the V segment lost 7 bases, leaving 5 bases of the junction unmatched. The V gene's germline CDR1 is MDHEN and CDR2 SYDVKM. The CDR3 has 12 amino acids. The CDR3 coding sequence is TGTGCCAGCACCTCCGGGACAGACGAGCAGTACTTC. Protein product: CASTSGTDEQYF.

CDR3: CASSRNTGSKNQPQHF. The CDR3 DNA reads TGTGCCAGCAGCCGCAATACCGGGTCGAAGAATCAGCCCCAGCATTTT. The chain carries TRBV4-2 and TRBJ1-5; no definite D call. The CDR3 is 16 amino acids. Germline V gene lookup returns CDR1 LGHNA and CDR2 YNFKEQ. V dropped 4 bases and J dropped 4 bases, with 17 bases sitting between them.

The rearrangement joins TRBV28 to TRBJ1-2, with D hard to call. V lost 3 bases to trimming and J lost 8 bases, with 16 bases between them. The CDR3 extends over 14 amino acids. From germline, CDR1 is MDHEN and CDR2 SYDVKM. The CDR3 nucleotides read TGTGCCAGCAGTTTGACGAGGTACCTGTGGGGCTACACCTTC. Translation gives CASSLTRYLWGYTF.

The CDR3 bases are TGCGCCAGCAGTCATCCGGGAGCGGCACAAAATCAGCCCCAGCATTTT. Its protein is CASSHPGAAQNQPQHF. This chain uses TRBV23-1 with TRBJ1-5; D gene uncertain. TRBV23-1 is an ORF, and what it does is uncertain. The V gene lost 3 bases and the J gene lost 4 bases, with 16 bases spanning the gap. The CDR3 totals 16 residues.

The genes are TRBV29-1 and TRBJ1-2; D is unresolved. The CDR3 is 12 amino acids. Germline V lookup: CDR1 SQVTM, CDR2 ANQGSEA. V lost 3 bases and J 7 bases, leaving 12 bases between the germline ends. The CDR3 region has the DNA TGCAGCGTTGAGGTGTCGAGAGGTGGCTACACCTTC. Translating it yields CSVEVSRGGYTF.

This chain connects TRBV5-1 to TRBJ1-5; D may be TRBD1 (6 bases). V lost 4 bases to trimming and J lost 0 bases, with 17 bases between them. Looked up from germline, CDR1 is SGHRS and CDR2 is YFSETQ. This CDR3 region has 17 residues. CDR3 protein: CASSPFSGGLSNQPQHF. The CDR3, as DNA: TGCGCCAGCAGCCCCTTCTCGGGGGGCCTTAGCAATCAGCCCCAGCATTTT.

V is TRBV11-2 and J is TRBJ2-7, with D hard to call. This CDR3 has 14 amino acids. The germline V gene encodes CDR1 SGHAT and CDR2 FQNNGV. The V and J ends lost 5 bases and 5 bases respectively, with 16 bases between them. CDR3 in DNA: TGTGCCAGCAGCCTCGGCGGAGTCCTGAACGAGCAGTACTTC. Translated, it gives CASSLGGVLNEQYF. The full variable domain, in which reference TRBV11-2 and TRBJ2-7 provide the parts outside the CDR3, is EAGVAQSPRYKIIEKRQSVAFWCNPISGHATLYWYQQILGQGPKLLIQFQNNGVVDDSQLPKDRFSAERLKGVDSTLKIQPAKLEDSAVYLCASSLGGVLNEQYFGPGTRLTVT.

V gene TRBV29-1 combines with J gene TRBJ1-2; 9 nucleotides match TRBD1. This CDR3 contains 12 residues. In germline, CDR1 is SQVTM, CDR2 ANQGSEA. After removal of 6 bases from V and 7 bases from J, the junction contained 6 bases not matched to a gene. The CDR3 loop reads CSVETGGPGYTF. CDR3 nucleotides: TGCAGCGTCGAAACAGGGGGCCCTGGCTACACCTTC.

The chain combines TRBV19 with TRBJ1-1, with TRBD1 as a possible D gene (6 bases). CDR3 size: 17 residues. Trimming stripped 3 bases from V and 0 bases from J, with 17 bases between. Germline-derived CDR1 and CDR2 are LNHDA and SQIVND (reference sequence). CDR3 coding DNA: TGTGCCAGTAGTATCCAAAGTACTACAGGGATGAACACTGAAGCTTTCTTT. Translating it yields CASSIQSTTGMNTEAFF.